The rows below give T cell receptor beta chains drawn from one sample of a study of vaccination effects on CD4 cells after COVID-19. Their target antigens are unknown. Generated by immunoSEQ multiplex PCR, the TCRdb table keeps only in-frame clones and is missing some. The table includes tens of thousands of clones, about 70% detected once. The specimen comprised CD4+ T cells from PBMCs cultured without peptide, sampled before COVID-19 vaccination. Receptor source: a human donor who received a COVID-19 vaccine. CDR3s include the opening cysteine and the closing phenylalanine or tryptophan. The D gene is left open where the match is weak. Expanded clones get a size class; other rows say once, few or many, or leave the size out.

D gene,V gene,clone size,J gene,CDR3 DNA,CDR3 protein
TRBD1,TRBV5-1,few,TRBJ2-3,TGCGCCAGCAGCTCCGGACAGGGGGGATCAGATACGCAGTATTTT,CASSSGQGGSDTQYF
.,TRBV27,few,TRBJ2-7,TGTGCCAGCAGCCGGACTGGATCCTACGAGCAGTACTTC,CASSRTGSYEQYF
TRBD1,TRBV2,.,TRBJ2-1,TGTGCCAGCAGTGAAATGGGACAGGGGGGTGGTGAGCAGTTCTTC,CASSEMGQGGGEQFF
.,TRBV5-1,.,TRBJ2-1,TGCGCCAGCAGCTTGTACGGGAGAATACCCAATGAGCAGTTCTTC,CASSLYGRIPNEQFF
TRBD1,TRBV29-1,.,TRBJ2-1,TGCAGCGTTGTTGGGGACAGGGGGCGCTTGGGGGATGAGCAGTTCTTC,CSVVGDRGRLGDEQFF
TRBD2,TRBV7-9,.,TRBJ2-3,TGTGCCAGCAGCCCGACTAGCGGGAGAACAGATACGCAGTATTTT,CASSPTSGRTDTQYF
TRBD2,TRBV27,.,TRBJ2-1,TGTGCCAGCAGTCCGCGAGGGGGGACCATTAGCGGGGGGATCTACAATGAGCAGTTCTTC,CASSPRGGTISGGIYNEQFF
TRBD2,TRBV10-1,.,TRBJ2-1,TGCGCCAGCTCTGACATAGGACGGGGGGGGATCGATGAGCAGTTCTTC,CASSDIGRGGIDEQFF
TRBD2,TRBV9,.,TRBJ2-3,TGTGCCAGCAGCGTCCTAGCGGGGGGGACAGATACGCAGTATTTT,CASSVLAGGTDTQYF
TRBD1,TRBV5-1,.,TRBJ1-1,TGCGCCAGCAGCACCGGACAGGGGGCAGATCTCCCCCCATCTTTCTTT,CASSTGQGADLPPSFF
.,TRBV27,.,TRBJ2-6,TGTGCCAGCAGACCACCCAGGACTGCTGGGGCCAACGTCCTGACTTTC,CASRPPRTAGANVLTF
TRBD2,TRBV5-1,.,TRBJ2-3,TGCGCCAGCAGGCGGCAGGGAGGGAAGTCAGATACGCAGTATTTT,CASRRQGGKSDTQYF
.,TRBV5-1,once,TRBJ2-3,TGCGCCAGCAGCTTGGGGCCCCGGGACGGTAGCACAGATACGCAGTATTTT,CASSLGPRDGSTDTQYF
TRBD2,TRBV30,once,TRBJ2-5,TGTGCCTGGAGTGTAGAGTGGGGCGGGGGGGTTCAGACCCAGTACTTC,CAWSVEWGGGVQTQYF
.,TRBV18,.,TRBJ2-7,TGTGCCAGCTCACCCCCGGACAGATTCTACGAGCAGTACTTC,CASSPPDRFYEQYF
TRBD1,TRBV25-1,.,TRBJ1-5,TGTGCCAGCAGTGAATCTGGGACAGTCTATAGCAATCAGCCCCAGCATTTT,CASSESGTVYSNQPQHF
TRBD2,TRBV5-1,.,TRBJ2-2,TGCGCCAGCAGCTTACCGGGAGGGCCATCCGGGGAGCTGTTTTTT,CASSLPGGPSGELFF
TRBD1,TRBV6-5,.,TRBJ2-1,TGTGCCAGCAGCTCTTTTCGAGGGACAGGGACTGAGCAGTTCTTC,CASSSFRGTGTEQFF
TRBD1,TRBV5-4,.,TRBJ2-3,TGTGCCAGCAGCTCGGGACAGACAACAGATACGCAGTATTTT,CASSSGQTTDTQYF
.,TRBV6-5,.,TRBJ2-7,TGTGCCAGCAGCTCCCAGCCCATCGTTTTATACGAGCAGTACTTC,CASSSQPIVLYEQYF
TRBD2,TRBV5-6,.,TRBJ2-2,TGTGCCAGCAGCTTAGCGGGGGGAACCACCGGGGAGCTGTTTTTT,CASSLAGGTTGELFF
TRBD2,TRBV5-1,.,TRBJ2-7,TGCGCCAGCAGCCCGGGAGGCCAGGGAGGGACCTACGAGCAGTACTTC,CASSPGGQGGTYEQYF
.,TRBV18,.,TRBJ2-1,TGTGCCAGCTCACCGGGCAACGGAAACAATGAGCAGTTCTTC,CASSPGNGNNEQFF
.,TRBV2,once,TRBJ1-2,TGTGCCAGCAGTGTTATGGCCGAACGTGGCTACACCTTC,CASSVMAERGYTF